What follows describes a single TCR beta chain. Noted time point: week 3, after first cycle of checkpoint inhibitor. Prior systemic cancer therapy, immunosuppressant use and other active malignancies excluded patients. A fixed DNA input of 350 ng was used per bulk PBMC sample. Data came from immunoSEQ multiplex PCR; TCRdb stores just in-frame clones and leaves some out. The sample lists about 14,000 clones; about nine tenths were seen once. The data were taken from a study of blood T cell dynamics during melanoma immunotherapy. Study-wide background: Patients with metastatic melanoma got pembrolizumab or nivolumab-ipilimumab as first-line care.

Between the trimmed V and J ends, which lost 0 bases and 1 base, there was a span of 13 bases. The CDR3 loop spans 16 amino acids. In germline, CDR1 is SGDLS, CDR2 YYNGEE. The source material was blood, sampled from a patient treated with checkpoint blockade. This TCR came from a human donor with melanoma. The chain carries TRBV9 and TRBJ1-1, with D possibly TRBD1 on 5 matching bases. CDR3 DNA sequence: TGTGCCAGCAGCGTAGCCCCGGCCGGGGGGAACACTGAAGCTTTCTTT. Translation: CASSVAPAGGNTEAFF.